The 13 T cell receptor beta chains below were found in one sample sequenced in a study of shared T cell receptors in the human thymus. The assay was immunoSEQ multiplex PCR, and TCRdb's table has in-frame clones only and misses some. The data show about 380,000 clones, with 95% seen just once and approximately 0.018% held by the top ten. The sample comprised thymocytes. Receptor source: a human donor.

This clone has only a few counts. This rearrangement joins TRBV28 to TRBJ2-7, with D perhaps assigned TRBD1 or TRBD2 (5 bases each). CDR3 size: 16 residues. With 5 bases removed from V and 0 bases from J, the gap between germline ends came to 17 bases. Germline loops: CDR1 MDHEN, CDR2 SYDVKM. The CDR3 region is CASSPGRTASSYEQYF. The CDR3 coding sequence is TGTGCCAGCAGTCCGGGGCGGACCGCTAGCTCCTACGAGCAGTACTTC.

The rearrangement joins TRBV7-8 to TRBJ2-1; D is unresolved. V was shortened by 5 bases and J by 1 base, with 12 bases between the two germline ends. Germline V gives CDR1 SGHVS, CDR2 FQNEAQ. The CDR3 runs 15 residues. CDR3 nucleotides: TGTGCCAGCAGCGTCCGGAGAGGTTCCTACAATGAGCAGTTCTTC. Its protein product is CASSVRRGSYNEQFF.

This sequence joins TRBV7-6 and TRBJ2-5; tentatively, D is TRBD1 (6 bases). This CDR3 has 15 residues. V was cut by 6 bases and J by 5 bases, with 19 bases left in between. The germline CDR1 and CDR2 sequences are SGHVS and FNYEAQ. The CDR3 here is CASRHIDMGAETQYF. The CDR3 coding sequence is TGTGCCAGCAGACATATCGACATGGGGGCGGAGACCCAGTACTTC. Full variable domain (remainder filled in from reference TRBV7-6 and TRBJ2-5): GAGVSQSPRYKVTKRGQDVALRCDPISGHVSLYWYRQALGQGPEFLTYFNYEAQQDKSGLPNDRFSAERPEGSISTLTIQRTEQRDSAMYRCASRHIDMGAETQYFGPGTRLLVL.

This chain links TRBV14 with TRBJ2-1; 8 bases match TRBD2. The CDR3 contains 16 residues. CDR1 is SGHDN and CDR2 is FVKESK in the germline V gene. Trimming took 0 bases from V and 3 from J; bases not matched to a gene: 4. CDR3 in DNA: TGTGCCAGCAGCCAAGAAGGACTAGCCCGCTACAATGAGCAGTTCTTC. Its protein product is CASSQEGLARYNEQFF.

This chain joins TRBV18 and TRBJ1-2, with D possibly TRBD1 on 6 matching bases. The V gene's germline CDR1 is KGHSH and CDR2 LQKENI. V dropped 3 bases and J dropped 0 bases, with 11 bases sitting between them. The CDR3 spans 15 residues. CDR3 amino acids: CASSPGASSNYGYTF. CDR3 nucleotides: TGTGCCAGCTCACCGGGGGCCAGTTCTAACTATGGCTACACCTTC.

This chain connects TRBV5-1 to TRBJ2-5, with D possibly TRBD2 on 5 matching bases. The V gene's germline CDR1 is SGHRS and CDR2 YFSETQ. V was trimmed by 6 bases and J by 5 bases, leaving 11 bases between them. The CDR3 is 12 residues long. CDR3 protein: CASKEGRETQYF. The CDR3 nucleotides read TGCGCCAGCAAAGAGGGCCGGGAGACCCAGTACTTC.

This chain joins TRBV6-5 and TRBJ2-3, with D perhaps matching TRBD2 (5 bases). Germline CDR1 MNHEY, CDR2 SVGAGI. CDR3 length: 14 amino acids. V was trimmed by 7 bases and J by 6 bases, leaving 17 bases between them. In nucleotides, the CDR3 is TGTGCCAGCAAGAGGGCTAGCCCCTCGGATACGCAGTATTTT. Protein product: CASKRASPSDTQYF.

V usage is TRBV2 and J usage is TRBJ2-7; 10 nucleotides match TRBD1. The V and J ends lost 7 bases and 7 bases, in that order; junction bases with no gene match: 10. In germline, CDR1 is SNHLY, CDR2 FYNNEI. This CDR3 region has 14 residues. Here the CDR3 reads CASMRTGGPGEQYF. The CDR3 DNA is TGTGCCAGCATGAGGACAGGGGGTCCGGGGGAGCAGTACTTC.

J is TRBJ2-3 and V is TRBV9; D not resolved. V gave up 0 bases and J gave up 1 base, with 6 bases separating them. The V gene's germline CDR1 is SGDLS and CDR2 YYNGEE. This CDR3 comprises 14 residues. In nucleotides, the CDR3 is TGTGCCAGCAGCGTAGGCTCTGGCACAGATACGCAGTATTTT. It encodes CASSVGSGTDTQYF.

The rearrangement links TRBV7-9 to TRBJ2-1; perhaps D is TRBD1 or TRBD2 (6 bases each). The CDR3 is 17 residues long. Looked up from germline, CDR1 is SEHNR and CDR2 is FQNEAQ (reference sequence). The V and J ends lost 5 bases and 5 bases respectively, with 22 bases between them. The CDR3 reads CASSPRVAVQGNNEQFF. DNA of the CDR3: TGTGCCAGCAGCCCCCGGGTAGCGGTCCAGGGGAACAATGAGCAGTTCTTC.

The chain's CDR3 is CASSLEVGNEQFF. The CDR3 region has the DNA TGTGCCAGCAGCTTAGAAGTGGGTAATGAGCAGTTCTTC. V gene TRBV7-4 combines with J gene TRBJ2-1; unclear D gene. CDR1 is SGHVT and CDR2 is SQSDAQ in the germline V gene. This CDR3 is built from 13 residues. Trimming took off 1 base at V and 7 bases at J, with 8 bases between the two ends. The full variable domain, rest sourced from reference TRBV7-4 and TRBJ2-1, is GAGVSQSPRYKVAKRGRDVALRCDSISGHVTLYWYRQTLGQGSEVLTYSQSDAQRDKSGRPSGRFSAERPERSVSTLKIQRTEQGDSAVYLCASSLEVGNEQFFGPGTRLTVL.

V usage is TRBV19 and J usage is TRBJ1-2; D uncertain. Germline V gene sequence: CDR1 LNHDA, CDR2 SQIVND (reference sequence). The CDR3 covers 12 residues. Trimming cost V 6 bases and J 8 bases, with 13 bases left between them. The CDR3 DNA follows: TGTGCCAGTAGATCCGACGGCGACGGCTACACCTTC. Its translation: CASRSDGDGYTF.

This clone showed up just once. CDR3 DNA sequence: TGTGCCAGCTGTCAACAGGGATCTAACTATGGCTACACCTTC. Its translation: CASCQQGSNYGYTF. The gene calls are TRBV6-5 and TRBJ1-2; D is perhaps TRBD1 (6 bases). This CDR3 is built from 14 residues. The germline V and J ends were trimmed by 8 bases and 0 bases, with 13 bases remaining between them. Germline CDR1 reads MNHEY; CDR2 reads SVGAGI.